What follows are 15 T cell receptor beta chains derived from one specimen sequenced in a study of regulatory T cells in long-lasting Graves disease. Time point in this sample: newly diagnosed GD, antithyroid drugs for less than 3 months. The TCR library used RNA extracted from PBMCs. In building TCR beta libraries, iRepertoire HTBI primers were used together with Arm-PCR of CDR3 regions. TCRdb re-called the multiplex PCR reads through MiXCR, storing one row per CDR3 protein. The sample carries fewer than 500,000 distinct CDR3 sequences, about 16% recorded once. These data also featured in a second study, about T cells in Graves' hyperthyroidism and ophthalmopathy.

The sequenced sample was peripheral blood mononuclear cells (PBMCs), obtained at new diagnosis, from a patient treated with antithyroid drugs. The receptors were sampled from a man between 40 and 49 years old with Graves disease.

V is TRBV2 and J is TRBJ2-7; tentatively, D is TRBD1 (6 bases). Germline loops: CDR1 SNHLY, CDR2 FYNNEI. The germline V and J ends were trimmed by 8 bases and 5 bases, with 16 bases remaining between them. The CDR3 runs 13 residues. The CDR3, as DNA: TGTGCCAGCGGGGCAGGGGTCATGAACGAGCAGTACTTC. It codes for CASGAGVMNEQYF.

This clonotype came up many times. J is TRBJ2-5 and V is TRBV3-1; 8 bases fit TRBD2. The CDR3 runs to 18 residues. The V and J ends lost 1 base and 5 bases, in that order; junction bases with no gene match: 15. Germline V CDR1 and CDR2: LGHDT, YNNKEL (reference sequence). The CDR3 DNA is TGTGCCAGCAGCCAAGCTCTTGGCAGGCTAGCGGGTTGGGAGACCCAGTACTTC. It specifies CASSQALGRLAGWETQYF.

About this clonotype: This CDR3 is missing its conserved last phenylalanine or tryptophan, likely due to a read error. The rearrangement uses TRBV10-1 and TRBJ2-2, with D maybe TRBD2 (6 bases). The CDR3 covers 15 residues. Germline V gives CDR1 WNHNN, CDR2 SYGVQD (reference sequence). Trimming cost V 2 bases and J 2 bases, with 9 bases left between them. CDR3 coding DNA: TGCGCCAGCAGTGAGGGAGGGTCCAACACCGGGGAGCTGTTTCTT. As protein: CASSEGGSNTGELFL.

This clonotype has ten or more counts. The chain uses TRBV7-2 and TRBJ2-1; a weak D match, TRBD1 (5 bases). Trimming removed 3 bases from V and 0 bases from J, with 9 bases in between. Germline values: CDR1 SGHTA, CDR2 FQGNSA. The CDR3 consists of 15 residues. CDR3 coding DNA: TGTGCCAGCAGCTTTGCAGGGTCCTCCTACAATGAGCAGTTCTTC. Translation: CASSFAGSSYNEQFF.

The chain's CDR3 is CAWRASGKGEAFF. The CDR3 DNA sequence: TGTGCCTGGAGGGCATCAGGGAAGGGGGAAGCTTTCTTT. This chain uses TRBV30 with TRBJ1-1; tentatively, D is TRBD1 (5 bases). The CDR3 runs to 13 residues. V lost 3 bases and J lost 8, with 16 bases in between. The germline V gene has CDR1 GTSNPN and CDR2 SVGIG (reference sequence). The full variable domain, its missing parts supplied by reference TRBV30 and TRBJ1-1, is SQTIHQWPATLVQPVGSPLSLECTVEGTSNPNLYWYRQAAGRGLQLLFYSVGIGQISSEVPQNLSASRPQDRQFILSSKKLLLSDSGFYLCAWRASGKGEAFFGQGTRLTVV.

This clonotype has ten or more counts. CDR3 in DNA: TGTGCCAGCAGTTTAGCGAAGGGGAAGACCCAGTACTTC. This encodes CASSLAKGKTQYF. The gene calls are TRBV12-3 or TRBV12-4 and TRBJ2-5; D perhaps matches TRBD1 (5 bases). V lost 0 bases, J lost 6 bases, and 8 bases lay in between. The length of the CDR3 is 13 residues.

This chain connects TRBV6-5 to TRBJ1-4, with 8 bases aligning to TRBD1. The CDR3 is 17 residues long. J was trimmed by 5 bases and V by 6 bases; bases with no gene match: 14. Germline V gene sequence: CDR1 MNHEY, CDR2 SVGAGI. CDR3 coding DNA: TGTGCCAGCAGCTACCCTACAGGGGGAGGACAAAATGAAAAACTGTTTTTT. Its protein product is CASSYPTGGGQNEKLFF.

This clonotype was picked up many times. The chain links TRBV28 to TRBJ2-4; D is possibly TRBD2 (6 bases). CDR3 length equals 18 residues. The germline V gene encodes CDR1 MDHEN and CDR2 SYDVKM. The V and J ends lost 3 bases and 0 bases respectively, with 18 bases between them. The CDR3 protein is CASSLGLARALAKNIQYF. CDR3 nucleotides: TGTGCCAGCAGTTTGGGGCTAGCGCGAGCCTTAGCCAAAAACATTCAGTACTTC.

This clonotype was seen at least ten times. The V and J genes are TRBV6-1 and TRBJ1-6, with 7 bases fitting TRBD1. V gave up 7 bases and J gave up 7 bases; unmatched junction bases: 10. The CDR3 is 15 amino acids. Germline lookup yields CDR1 MNHNS and CDR2 SASEGT. CDR3 loop: CASTAGTATNSPLHF. Here the CDR3 DNA reads TGTGCCAGCACCGCCGGGACAGCAACCAATTCACCCCTCCACTTT.

The chain recombines TRBV5-1 with TRBJ1-1; D gene uncertain. Germline CDR1 is SGHRS and CDR2 is YFSETQ. The length of the CDR3 is 14 residues. V shed 0 bases and J shed 3 bases, with 9 bases lying between them. The CDR3 is CASSLVTPDTEAFF. The CDR3, as DNA: TGCGCCAGCAGCTTGGTGACACCAGACACTGAAGCTTTCTTT.

This clonotype was detected ten times or more. The genes are TRBV28 and TRBJ1-5, with TRBD1 as a possible D gene (5 bases). CDR3 size: 16 residues. Germline V gene data show CDR1 as MDHEN and CDR2 as SYDVKM. V was shortened by 1 base and J by 6 bases, with 16 bases between the two germline ends. CDR3 region: CASSLSGPGSGQPQHF. CDR3 in DNA: TGTGCCAGCAGTTTATCGGGACCAGGTTCGGGTCAGCCCCAGCATTTT.

The chain uses TRBV6-2 or TRBV6-3 and TRBJ2-7; D is undetermined. The CDR3 runs to 12 residues. Trimming cost V 7 bases and J 4 bases, with 11 bases left between them. Germline assignment: CDR1 MNHEY and CDR2 SVGEGT. The CDR3 region is CASNDGPYEQYF. CDR3 coding DNA: TGTGCCAGCAACGACGGGCCATACGAGCAGTACTTC.

The V call is TRBV12-3 or TRBV12-4, the J call TRBJ1-2; D is uncertain. The ends were cut back, 6 bases at V and 1 base at J, with 6 bases in the middle. There are 12 residues in the CDR3. The CDR3 DNA reads TGTGCCAGCAGAAACGTTAACTATGGCTACACCTTC. It codes for CASRNVNYGYTF.

The CDR3 loop reads CATGGGSNQPQHF. The CDR3 DNA sequence: TGTGCCACAGGTGGAGGGAGCAATCAGCCCCAGCATTTT. The J gene is TRBJ1-5, the V gene TRBV10-3; D is unclear. CDR1 is ENHRY and CDR2 is SYGVKD in the germline V gene. This CDR3 is built from 13 residues. Trimming removed 10 bases from V and 1 base from J, with 11 bases in between.

This clonotype was observed many times. The chain is built from TRBV28 and TRBJ1-2, with unresolved D. This CDR3 has 13 residues. V was cut by 5 bases and J by 7 bases, with 14 bases left in between. CDR1 MDHEN and CDR2 SYDVKM come from the germline V gene. CDR3 DNA: TGTGCCAGCAGTCCCCCGATTAAGAGTGGCTACACCTTC. Protein product: CASSPPIKSGYTF.